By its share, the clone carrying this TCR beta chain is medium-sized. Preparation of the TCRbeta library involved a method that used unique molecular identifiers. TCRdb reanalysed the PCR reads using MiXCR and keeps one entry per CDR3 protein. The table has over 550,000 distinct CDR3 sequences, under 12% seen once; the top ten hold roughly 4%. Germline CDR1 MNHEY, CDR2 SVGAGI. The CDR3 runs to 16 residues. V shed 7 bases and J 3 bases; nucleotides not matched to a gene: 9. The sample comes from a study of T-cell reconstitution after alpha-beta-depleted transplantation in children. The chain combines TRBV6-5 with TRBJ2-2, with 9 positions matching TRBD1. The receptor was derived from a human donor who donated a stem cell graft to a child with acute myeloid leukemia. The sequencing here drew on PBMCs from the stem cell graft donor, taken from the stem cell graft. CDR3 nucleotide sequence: TGTGCCAGCACCCTTTTCGGGACAGGGTACACCGGGGAGCTGTTTTTT. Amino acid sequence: CASTLFGTGYTGELFF.